The 24 T cell receptor beta chains below all came from one sample that was sequenced in a study of monozygotic twins with inflammatory bowel disease. Using the 5' RACE reads, TCRdb records one entry per CDR3 protein without DNA. The record lists around 100,000 distinct CDR3 sequences, of which the ten most abundant hold 1.9%. The sample was blood. The source of these receptors is a human donor with ulcerative colitis or Crohn's disease, or a healthy co-twin of an affected twin (not recorded which).

The chain joins TRBV25-1 to TRBJ2-7; TCRdb's D gene call, TRBD1, goes unchecked for lack of DNA. This CDR3 is built from 16 residues. CDR1 MGHDK and CDR2 SYGVNS come from the germline V gene. The CDR3: CASRRGTGTGHDEQYF.

The chain is built from TRBV29-1 and TRBJ2-2. Germline CDR1 SQVTM, CDR2 ANQGSEA. The length of the CDR3 is 13 residues. The chain's CDR3 is CSVGQVPTGELFF.

The chain combines TRBV7-2 with TRBJ1-2; without DNA, the TCRdb call of TRBD1 cannot be checked. The germline V gene encodes CDR1 SGHTA and CDR2 FQGNSA. The CDR3 sequence is 15 residues long. The CDR3 reads CASSLEGDRGFGYTF.

This chain links TRBV13 with TRBJ2-7. Germline loops: CDR1 PRHDT, CDR2 FYEKMQ (reference sequence). The length of the CDR3 is 14 residues. The CDR3 reads CASSLARSSYEQYF.

The V and J genes are TRBV5-1 and TRBJ2-1; absent DNA, TCRdb's TRBD2 call cannot be checked. This CDR3 comprises 15 residues. From germline, CDR1 is SGHRS and CDR2 YFSETQ. The CDR3 sequence is CASSLSSGPNNEQFF.

The chain is built from TRBV4-3 and TRBJ2-2; TCRdb's D call, TRBD1, is unchecked because there is no DNA. CDR3 length: 17 amino acids. Germline CDR1 is LGHNA and CDR2 is YSLEER. CDR3 protein: CASSQDLGRGSNGELFF.

The chain combines TRBV7-2 with TRBJ2-7; the D call of TRBD2 rests on TCRdb alone, since no DNA is present to check it. From germline, CDR1 is SGHTA and CDR2 FQGNSA. The CDR3 is made up of 16 amino acids. CDR3 sequence reads: CASSPQGREPSYEQYF. The whole variable domain, filled in from reference TRBV7-2 and TRBJ2-7, reads GAGVSQSPSNKVTEKGKDVELRCDPISGHTALYWYRQSLGQGLEFLIYFQGNSAPDKSGLPSDRFSAERTGGSVSTLTIQRTQQEDSAVYLCASSPQGREPSYEQYFGPGTRLTVT.

This chain joins TRBV12-3 or TRBV12-4 and TRBJ2-3; TCRdb lists TRBD1, though no DNA is available to test this call. CDR3 size: 14 residues. The CDR3 sequence: CADQTRATTDTQYF.

The rearrangement uses TRBV27 and TRBJ2-1; TCRdb gives TRBD2 as the D gene, but with no DNA this cannot be confirmed. CDR3 size: 15 residues. The germline CDR1 and CDR2 sequences are MNHEY and SMNVEV (reference sequence). This chain's CDR3 is CASSSGLAGVTEQFF.

J is TRBJ2-3 and V is TRBV7-9. Germline loops: CDR1 SEHNR, CDR2 FQNEAQ (reference sequence). The CDR3 has 16 residues. The CDR3 protein is CASSLGRPTSTDTQYF. The variable domain in full, completed from reference TRBV7-9 and TRBJ2-3, reads DTGVSQNPRHKITKRGQNVTFRCDPISEHNRLYWYRQTLGQGPEFLTYFQNEAQLEKSRLLSDRFSAERPKGSFSTLEIQRTEQGDSAMYLCASSLGRPTSTDTQYFGPGTRLTVL.

J is TRBJ1-1 and V is TRBV12-3 or TRBV12-4. The CDR3 spans 15 residues. The CDR3 loop reads CASSLAKRWNTEAFF.

V gene TRBV7-2 combines with J gene TRBJ2-3. Germline CDR1 and CDR2: SGHTA and FQGNSA. The CDR3 spans 13 residues. The CDR3 reads CASSQEISGGQYF.

J is TRBJ2-1 and V is TRBV5-4; TCRdb gives TRBD2 as the D gene, but with no DNA this cannot be confirmed. CDR3 length: 15 amino acids. CDR1 and CDR2 (germline): SGHNT, YYREEE (reference sequence). The CDR3 is CASSSVSGSRNEQFF.

The chain is built from TRBV4-3 and TRBJ2-6; TCRdb returns TRBD2, unconfirmable since there is no DNA. Germline V gives CDR1 LGHNA, CDR2 YSLEER. The CDR3 runs to 17 residues. CDR3 region: CASSQDGGASGANVLTF.

V and J are TRBV27 and TRBJ2-3; TCRdb proposes TRBD2, but this gene call is untestable without DNA. Germline V gene sequence: CDR1 MNHEY, CDR2 SMNVEV (reference sequence). The CDR3 sequence is 14 residues long. CDR3: CASTRVALTDTQYF.

The CDR3 spells CASSPGGAYEQYF. The V gene is TRBV7-2, the J gene TRBJ2-7; the TCRdb call, TRBD1, lacks DNA for checking. CDR3 length: 13 amino acids. Per the germline V gene, CDR1 is SGHTA and CDR2 is FQGNSA.

The V gene is TRBV12-3 or TRBV12-4, the J gene TRBJ2-7. The CDR3 sequence is 14 residues long. The CDR3 sequence is CASRYSTYTYEQYF.

This chain links TRBV24-1 with TRBJ2-2; as DNA is missing, the TRBD1 call by TCRdb cannot be tested. The CDR3 is 17 residues long. CDR1 KGHDR and CDR2 SFDVKD come from the germline V gene. This chain's CDR3 is CATSDPDRGSYTGELFF.

The rearrangement links TRBV9 to TRBJ2-2; as DNA is missing, the TRBD2 call by TCRdb cannot be tested. Germline V gene lookup returns CDR1 SGDLS and CDR2 YYNGEE. The CDR3 loop spans 16 amino acids. CDR3 amino acids: CASSEASGYNTGELFF. Full variable domain (rest looked up from reference TRBV9 and TRBJ2-2): DSGVTQTPKHLITATGQRVTLRCSPRSGDLSVYWYQQSLDQGLQFLIQYYNGEERAKGNILERFSAQQFPDLHSELNLSSLELGDSALYFCASSEASGYNTGELFFGEGSRLTVL.

V gene TRBV7-7 combines with J gene TRBJ2-5. This CDR3 is 14 amino acids long. Germline-derived CDR1 and CDR2 are SSHAT and FNYEAQ (reference sequence). This chain's CDR3 is CASSPRVSGETQYF.

The rearrangement joins TRBV7-8 to TRBJ2-1; the D call of TRBD1 rests on TCRdb alone, since no DNA is present to check it. The CDR3 covers 15 residues. Germline V CDR1 and CDR2: SGHVS, FQNEAQ. The CDR3 here is CASSLRQGFYNEQFF.

The CDR3 sequence: CSARDNSGRAYNEQFF. The chain couples TRBV20-1 to TRBJ2-1; TCRdb returns TRBD2, unconfirmable since there is no DNA. The CDR3 loop spans 16 amino acids. Germline CDR1 is DFQATT and CDR2 is SNEGSKA (reference sequence).

The chain links TRBV20-1 to TRBJ2-7; the TCRdb call, TRBD1, lacks DNA for checking. The germline CDR1 and CDR2 sequences are DFQATT and SNEGSKA (reference sequence). This CDR3 contains 14 residues. CDR3 residues: CSARDRGLSYEQYF.

V is TRBV27 and J is TRBJ1-2. From germline, CDR1 is MNHEY and CDR2 SMNVEV (reference sequence). The CDR3 has 14 residues. CDR3 protein: CASSLSGPIPGYTF.